This TCR beta chain was observed in a study of blood T cell repertoires in COVID-19. Study-level information: PBMCs, B-cell-depleted T cells, or T cells provided the cDNA or gDNA that made up the material.

V lost 1 base and J lost 1; bases outside the gene matches: 8. Looked up from germline, CDR1 is GTSNPN and CDR2 is SVGIG (reference sequence). The CDR3 is 16 residues long. Some clones are missing from TCRdb's copy, which holds only in-frame ones; the method was immunoSEQ multiplex PCR. The sample shows 250,000 to 350,000 clones, around 91% of them seen only once. The chain links TRBV30 to TRBJ1-1, with 8 nucleotides matching TRBD1. This sequence originates from a woman aged 60 to 75 with acute or convalescent COVID-19. The sample consisted of peripheral blood. CDR3: CAWSDGRQGTNTEAFF. In nucleotides, the CDR3 is TGTGCCTGGAGTGACGGACGACAGGGGACGAACACTGAAGCTTTCTTT.